The clone carrying this T cell receptor beta chain was seen only once. Generated by immunoSEQ multiplex PCR, the TCRdb table keeps only in-frame clones and is missing some. The sample holds tens of thousands of clones; 85% to 95% are singletons and the top ten take roughly 2.1%. The sample comes from a study of T cell changes during pregnancy in multiple sclerosis. The V and J ends lost 3 bases and 9 bases respectively, with 13 bases between them. The CDR3 is 13 amino acids. Germline CDR1 and CDR2: MNHEY and SMNVEV (reference sequence). The chain recombines TRBV27 with TRBJ2-3, with D uncertain. This sequence was found in a female donor in good health, enrolled as a control in a pregnancy study. Sequencing was performed on peripheral blood, taken in the third trimester of pregnancy. Here the CDR3 DNA reads TGTGCCAGCAGTTTCCGTATTCCCGGGACGCAGTATTTT. Its protein product is CASSFRIPGTQYF.